Following are 9 T cell receptor beta chains from one sample sequenced in a study of T cell repertoires in cytomegalovirus infection. These TCRs' antigens remain unknown. One entry per CDR3 protein, called by TCRdb with MiXCR from the reads. Here the sample spans roughly 45,000 distinct CDR3 sequences, roughly 20% being singletons. Sequenced sample: PBMCs, sequenced either directly or after in vitro stimulation (not recorded which). These receptors came from a human donor in good health (CMV status not recorded). Some clones in this sample may be carry-over from other donors' samples.

This clonotype was seen more than once but under ten times. This rearrangement joins TRBV2 to TRBJ1-5, with 7 bases lining up with TRBD1. Germline V gene sequence: CDR1 SNHLY, CDR2 FYNNEI. There are 15 residues in the CDR3. V was pared by 5 bases and J by 4 bases, with 8 bases of the junction left unmatched. For the CDR3, the DNA is TGTGCCAGCAGTTTCCAGACAGGGAGGAATCAGCCCCAGCATTTT. Its protein is CASSFQTGRNQPQHF. The full variable domain, its missing parts supplied by reference TRBV2 and TRBJ1-5, is EPEVTQTPSHQVTQMGQEVILRCVPISNHLYFYWYRQILGQKVEFLVSFYNNEISEKSEIFDDQFSVERPDGSNFTLKIRSTKLEDSAMYFCASSFQTGRNQPQHFGDGTRLSIL.

There are many counts of this clonotype. The rearrangement joins TRBV12-5 to TRBJ2-1; D is tentatively TRBD1 or TRBD2 (7 bases each). The CDR3 extends over 14 amino acids. The V end lost 7 bases, the J end lost 7 bases, and 17 bases lay between the germline ends. In germline, CDR1 is LGHNT, CDR2 FRNRAP. CDR3 sequence (DNA): TGTGCTAGTGCTCCAGGGGGGGTGAGTAATGAGCAGTTCTTC. It translates to CASAPGGVSNEQFF.

CDR3 in DNA: TGTGCCAGCAGTTGGCGGGACAGGGAAGACATTCAGTACTTC. Protein product: CASSWRDREDIQYF. The chain has TRBV28 and TRBJ2-4, with 9 bases that match TRBD1. Trimming at V came to 4 bases and at J to 8 bases, leaving 6 bases not matched to a gene. Germline V gives CDR1 MDHEN, CDR2 SYDVKM. This CDR3 has 14 amino acids.

The chain combines TRBV6-5 with TRBJ1-5, with D possibly being TRBD1 (6 bases). This CDR3 has 15 amino acids. The germline V gene encodes CDR1 MNHEY and CDR2 SVGAGI. The V and J ends lost 2 bases and 7 bases respectively, with 15 bases between them. DNA for the CDR3: TGTGCCAGCAGTTACAAGGGGGTAGTGGGACAGCCCCAGCATTTT. Translating it yields CASSYKGVVGQPQHF.

The chain couples TRBV11-2 to TRBJ2-5, with 8 bases that match TRBD1. With 4 bases clipped from V and 7 bases from J, the junction kept 5 bases outside the gene matches. The V gene's germline CDR1 is SGHAT and CDR2 FQNNGV. This CDR3 contains 13 residues. Written as DNA, the CDR3 is TGTGCCAGCAGCTCATGGACAGGGCTGACCCAGTACTTC. Protein product: CASSSWTGLTQYF.

This clonotype was detected ten times or more. V gene TRBV7-2 combines with J gene TRBJ1-3; D gene ambiguous. The CDR3 consists of 13 residues. CDR1 and CDR2 (germline): SGHTA, FQGNSA. Trimming removed 1 base at V and 3 bases at J, with 4 bases between. CDR3 amino acids: CASSLGGGNTIYF. The CDR3 coding sequence is TGTGCCAGCAGCTTAGGGGGTGGAAACACCATATATTTT.

This clonotype was recorded many times. CDR3 loop: CASSRGPGYDGADTQYF. DNA of the CDR3: TGTGCCAGCAGCAGAGGGCCAGGGTATGATGGCGCAGATACGCAGTATTTT. The chain is built from TRBV5-6 and TRBJ2-3; D tentatively fits TRBD1 or TRBD2 (5 bases each). The V gene lost 4 bases and the J gene lost 4 bases, with 22 bases spanning the gap. The CDR3 extends over 17 amino acids. Germline loops: CDR1 SGHDT, CDR2 YYEEEE.

V gene TRBV11-2 combines with J gene TRBJ2-3, with 7 bases fitting TRBD2. With 5 bases clipped from V and 3 bases from J, the junction kept 8 bases outside the gene matches. The germline gives CDR1 SGHAT, CDR2 FQNNGV. This CDR3 comprises 15 residues. The CDR3 sequence: CASSPKPAGTDTQYF. For the CDR3, the DNA is TGTGCCAGCAGCCCGAAGCCAGCGGGGACAGATACGCAGTATTTT.

This clonotype was detected ten times or more. The chain carries TRBV19 and TRBJ1-1, with a possible D match to TRBD1 (5 bases). V lost 6 bases and J 5 bases, leaving 16 bases between the germline ends. Per the germline V gene, CDR1 is LNHDA and CDR2 is SQIVND (reference sequence). This CDR3 is 14 amino acids long. In DNA, the CDR3 is TGTGCCAGTAGCTGGGGCAGGTCTGGAACTGAAGCTTTCTTT. This sequence encodes CASSWGRSGTEAFF. Drawing the rest from reference TRBV19 and TRBJ1-1, the complete variable domain is DGGITQSPKYLFRKEGQNVTLSCEQNLNHDAMYWYRQDPGQGLRLIYYSQIVNDFQKGDIAEGYSVSREKKESFPLTVTSAQKNPTAFYLCASSWGRSGTEAFFGQGTRLTVV.